This T cell receptor beta chain was found in a study of ipilimumab plus nivolumab after autologous stem cell transplantation (dated by TCRdb to the early 2020s). A note on the overall study: The median number of doses received by trial patients was about 5 for ipilimumab and 7 to 9 for nivolumab. Primary refractory and relapsed disease were included in the DLBCL cohort, with 18-month progression-free survival of around 88% and 27%, respectively. The trial enrolled patients with high-risk diffuse large B cell lymphoma, mature T cell lymphoma, or multiple myeloma undergoing autologous transplant. Some 35 patients made up the trial's intent-to-treat population.

General conclusions and limits of the study: The authors stated that profiles of the T cell receptor repertoire, regulatory T cell phenotype and gut microbiota provided a biologic rationale for studying this approach further. The authors concluded that combined checkpoint inhibition appeared tolerable when used as consolidation after transplant.

The method was the immunoSEQ multiplex PCR assay. Sourced from immuneACCESS, this table was stored by TCRdb with only in-frame sequences that have V and J called. A share of the clones is absent; for the studies checked, an unresolved V gene accounts for under half, and the remainder has no known explanation. The sample profile shows fewer than 30,000 clones; 86% of them were found once. 4% to 6% of the sample is taken by the ten largest. The CDR3 covers 15 residues, taking in both the cysteine and the phenylalanine. The CDR3 DNA has 45 bases and is translated from base 1. As encoded in the germline V gene, CDR1 is LGHNT while CDR2 is FRNRAP. Ends trimmed: V by 4 bases, J by 3 bases; bases unmatched to a gene: 8. Starting 14 to 28 days after the autologous transplant, patients began checkpoint therapy, which included ipilimumab at 1 mg/kg intravenously on day 1 of selected weeks. Patients received nivolumab at 3 mg/kg intravenously on day 1 of weeks 1, 4, 7, 10, and every two weeks through week 26. Combined checkpoint inhibition with ipilimumab and nivolumab as consolidation after autologous stem cell transplantation was tested in a Phase Ib clinical trial.

Concerning this clone: It lacks a known antigen. Per-base quality was not reported, and no clone a single base away is much larger than it.

This material consisted of PBMCs, taken in a trial of ipilimumab plus nivolumab as post-transplant consolidation. The receptor was derived from a male donor with diffuse large B-cell lymphoma. The sequence links TRBV12-5 to TRBJ1-1; the junction holds 7 bases that match TRBD1. The CDR3 sequence is CASGSALTGDTEAFF. The sequenced DNA: TGTGCTAGTGGTTCCGCACTAACAGGGGACACTGAAGCTTTCTTT.